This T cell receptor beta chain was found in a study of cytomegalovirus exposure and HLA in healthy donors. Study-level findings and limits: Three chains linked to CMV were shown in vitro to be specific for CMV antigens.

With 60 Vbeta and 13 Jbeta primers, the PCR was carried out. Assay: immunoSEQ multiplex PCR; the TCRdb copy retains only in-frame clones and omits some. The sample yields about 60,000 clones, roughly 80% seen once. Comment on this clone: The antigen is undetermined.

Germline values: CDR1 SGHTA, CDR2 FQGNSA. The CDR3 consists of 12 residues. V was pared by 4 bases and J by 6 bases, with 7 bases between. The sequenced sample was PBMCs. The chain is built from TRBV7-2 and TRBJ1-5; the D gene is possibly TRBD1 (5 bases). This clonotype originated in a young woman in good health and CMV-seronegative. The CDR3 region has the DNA TGTGCCAGCAGCTCCCAGGGTCAGCCCCAGCATTTT. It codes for CASSSQGQPQHF.